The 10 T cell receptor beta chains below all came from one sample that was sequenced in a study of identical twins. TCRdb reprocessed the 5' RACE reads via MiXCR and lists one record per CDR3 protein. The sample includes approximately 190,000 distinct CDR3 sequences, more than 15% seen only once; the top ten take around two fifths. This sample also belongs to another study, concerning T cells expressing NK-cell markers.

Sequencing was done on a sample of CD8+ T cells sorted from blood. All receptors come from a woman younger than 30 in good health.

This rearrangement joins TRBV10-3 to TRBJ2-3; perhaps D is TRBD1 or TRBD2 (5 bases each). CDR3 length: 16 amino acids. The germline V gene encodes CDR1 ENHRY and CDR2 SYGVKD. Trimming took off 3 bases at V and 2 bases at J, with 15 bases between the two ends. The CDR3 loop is CAISEDGGPHTDTQYF. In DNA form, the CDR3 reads TGTGCCATCAGTGAAGATGGGGGACCGCACACAGATACGCAGTATTTT.

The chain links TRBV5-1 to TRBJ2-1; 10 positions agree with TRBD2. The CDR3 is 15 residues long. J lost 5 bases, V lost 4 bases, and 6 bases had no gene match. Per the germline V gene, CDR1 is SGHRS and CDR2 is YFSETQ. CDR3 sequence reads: CASSLAGLANNEQFF. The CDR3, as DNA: TGCGCCAGCAGCCTAGCGGGACTAGCGAACAATGAGCAGTTCTTC.

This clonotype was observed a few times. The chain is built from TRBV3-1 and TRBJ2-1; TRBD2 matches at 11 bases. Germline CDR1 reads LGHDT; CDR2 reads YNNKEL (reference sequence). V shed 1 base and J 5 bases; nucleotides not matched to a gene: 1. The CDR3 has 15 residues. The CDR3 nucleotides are TGTGCCAGCAGCCAAGGACTAGCGGGGAACAATGAGCAGTTCTTC. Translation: CASSQGLAGNNEQFF.

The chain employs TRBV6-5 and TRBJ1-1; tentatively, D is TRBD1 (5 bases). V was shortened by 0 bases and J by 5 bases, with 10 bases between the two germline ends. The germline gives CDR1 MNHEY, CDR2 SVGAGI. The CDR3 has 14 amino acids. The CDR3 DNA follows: TGTGCCAGCAGTTACTCGCGAGGGGATACTGAAGCTTTCTTT. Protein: CASSYSRGDTEAFF.

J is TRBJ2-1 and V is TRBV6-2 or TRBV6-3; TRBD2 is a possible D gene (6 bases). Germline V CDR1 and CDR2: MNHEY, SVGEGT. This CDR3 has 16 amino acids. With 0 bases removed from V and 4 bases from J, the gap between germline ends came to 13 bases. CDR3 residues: CASSYSDSGFYNEQFF. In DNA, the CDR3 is TGTGCCAGCAGTTACTCGGATAGCGGTTTTTACAATGAGCAGTTCTTC.

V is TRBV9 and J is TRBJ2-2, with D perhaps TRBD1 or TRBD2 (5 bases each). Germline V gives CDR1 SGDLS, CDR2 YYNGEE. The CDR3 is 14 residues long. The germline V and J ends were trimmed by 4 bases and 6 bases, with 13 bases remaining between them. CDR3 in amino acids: CASSSGLVAGELFF. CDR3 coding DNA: TGTGCCAGCAGCTCGGGGCTTGTTGCCGGGGAGCTGTTTTTT.

This CDR3 is CASSPITGFNQPQHF. The CDR3 DNA reads TGCGCCAGCAGCCCTATTACAGGATTCAATCAGCCCCAGCATTTT. The chain uses TRBV5-1 and TRBJ1-5, with D tentatively TRBD1 (5 bases). Germline CDR1 reads SGHRS; CDR2 reads YFSETQ. V was pared by 4 bases and J by 3 bases, with 14 bases between. The CDR3 extends over 15 amino acids.

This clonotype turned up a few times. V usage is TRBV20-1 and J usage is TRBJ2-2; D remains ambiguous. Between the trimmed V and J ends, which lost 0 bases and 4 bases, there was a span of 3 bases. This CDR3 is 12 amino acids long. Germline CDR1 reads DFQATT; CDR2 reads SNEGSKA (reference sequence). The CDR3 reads CSARDTTGELFF. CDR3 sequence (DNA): TGCAGTGCTAGAGATACCACCGGGGAGCTGTTTTTT.

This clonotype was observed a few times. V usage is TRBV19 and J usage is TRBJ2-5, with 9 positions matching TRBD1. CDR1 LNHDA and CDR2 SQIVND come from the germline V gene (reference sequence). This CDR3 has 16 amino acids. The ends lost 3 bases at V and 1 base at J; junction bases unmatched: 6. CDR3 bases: TGTGCCAGTAGTATTGCCGGACAGGGGTCCCAAGAGACCCAGTACTTC. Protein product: CASSIAGQGSQETQYF.

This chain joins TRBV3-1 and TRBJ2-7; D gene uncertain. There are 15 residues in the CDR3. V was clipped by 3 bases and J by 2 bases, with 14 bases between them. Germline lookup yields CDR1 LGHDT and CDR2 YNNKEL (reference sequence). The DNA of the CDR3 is TGTGCCAGCAGCCAGTCTCTCGGCAGTACCTACGAGCAGTACTTC. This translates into CASSQSLGSTYEQYF.